Below are 27 T cell receptor beta chains sequenced from a single sample in a study of shared clonotypes between healthy human individuals. TCRdb keeps only in-frame clones here, not all; method: immunoSEQ multiplex PCR. In the table there are about 600,000 clones, nearly 98% of which are singletons. Naive CD8 isolation took CD45RO-negative cells positively selected for CCR7 and excluded terminally differentiated effector memory CD45RA+ cells. Source material: naive CD8+ T cells sorted from blood. The receptor source for this set is a young man in good health.

This chain joins TRBV4-1 and TRBJ2-7; 8 bases agree with TRBD1. The CDR3 is 15 amino acids. From germline, CDR1 is MGHRA and CDR2 YSYEKL. V was pared by 8 bases and J by 1 base, with 10 bases of the junction left unmatched. DNA of the CDR3: TGCGCCAGCGGGACCCCCGGGACAGGATCCTACGAGCAGTACTTC. It is translated as CASGTPGTGSYEQYF.

The V call is TRBV5-8, the J call TRBJ2-3; D is perhaps TRBD1 (5 bases). The V gene's germline CDR1 is SGHTS and CDR2 YDEGEE. Trimming took 1 base from V and 4 from J, leaving 7 bases between them. The CDR3 spans 13 residues. For the CDR3, the DNA is TGTGCCAGCAGCTTGATAGGGGCAGATACGCAGTATTTT. Amino acids: CASSLIGADTQYF. Drawing the rest from reference TRBV5-8 and TRBJ2-3, the complete variable domain is EAGVTQSPTHLIKTRGQQATLRCSPISGHTSVYWYQQALGLGLQFLLWYDEGEERNRGNFPPRFSGRQFPNYSSELNVNALELEDSALYLCASSLIGADTQYFGPGTRLTVL.

The rearrangement uses TRBV7-3 and TRBJ2-1, with 12 bases lining up with TRBD2. J was trimmed by 8 bases and V by 4 bases; bases with no gene match: 6. The CDR3 consists of 15 residues. Germline V gene lookup returns CDR1 SGHTA and CDR2 FQGTGA. The CDR3, as DNA: TGTGCCAGCAGCTCCCCACTAGCGGGAGGAGATGAGCAGTTCTTC. Amino acid sequence: CASSSPLAGGDEQFF.

This CDR3 reads CASSLRVSSYNEQFF. The CDR3 coding sequence is TGTGCCAGCAGCTTAAGGGTCAGCTCCTACAATGAGCAGTTCTTC. The rearrangement uses TRBV7-9 and TRBJ2-1; D gene unclear. Per germline, CDR1 SEHNR and CDR2 FQNEAQ (reference sequence). This CDR3 comprises 15 residues. Trimming pared 2 bases from V and 0 bases from J, leaving 8 bases between.

This chain uses TRBV5-1 with TRBJ2-3; 8 bases line up with TRBD2. Trimming removed 0 bases from V and 5 bases from J; junction bases left unmatched: 14. Germline V gene lookup returns CDR1 SGHRS and CDR2 YFSETQ. The length of the CDR3 is 18 residues. The CDR3 sequence: CASSLGLGSGSGVDTQYF. The CDR3 bases are TGCGCCAGCAGCTTGGGGTTGGGGAGCGGGAGCGGAGTAGATACGCAGTATTTT.

The J gene is TRBJ2-7, the V gene TRBV28; a possible D gene is TRBD1 (6 bases). This CDR3 has 16 amino acids. Looked up from germline, CDR1 is MDHEN and CDR2 is SYDVKM. The V and J ends lost 5 bases and 0 bases respectively, with 17 bases between them. The CDR3 protein is CASSLEITGSSYEQYF. The CDR3 DNA reads as TGTGCCAGCAGTCTGGAGATAACAGGGAGCTCCTACGAGCAGTACTTC. Full variable domain (rest looked up from reference TRBV28 and TRBJ2-7): DVKVTQSSRYLVKRTGEKVFLECVQDMDHENMFWYRQDPGLGLRLIYFSYDVKMKEKGDIPEGYSVSREKKERFSLILESASTNQTSMYLCASSLEITGSSYEQYFGPGTRLTVT.

The chain is built from TRBV9 and TRBJ2-7; TRBD2 matches 7 bases. V lost 4 bases and J lost 6; bases outside the gene matches: 10. The CDR3 spans 14 residues. The germline CDR1 and CDR2 sequences are SGDLS and YYNGEE. The CDR3 is CASSYRAGVGEQYF. CDR3 coding DNA: TGTGCCAGCAGCTACCGGGCGGGGGTCGGCGAGCAGTACTTC.

The J gene is TRBJ2-3, the V gene TRBV10-3, with TRBD1 identical over 8 bases. J gave up 1 base and V 9 bases, and 3 bases lay outside the gene matches. Germline values: CDR1 ENHRY, CDR2 SYGVKD. The CDR3 totals 13 residues. This CDR3 reads CAITGGGTDTQYF. The CDR3 nucleotides are TGTGCCATTACAGGGGGAGGCACAGATACGCAGTATTTT.

CDR3 amino acids: CASSFSSYGYTF. CDR3 DNA: TGTGCCAGCAGCTTTTCAAGCTATGGCTACACCTTC. The chain links TRBV5-4 to TRBJ1-2; D is unresolved. V lost 2 bases to trimming and J lost 4 bases, with 6 bases between them. The germline gives CDR1 SGHNT, CDR2 YYREEE (reference sequence). This CDR3 is built from 12 residues.

This chain connects TRBV30 to TRBJ1-1; D ambiguous. With 0 bases removed from V and 1 base from J, the gap between germline ends came to 24 bases. This CDR3 has 19 amino acids. The germline gives CDR1 GTSNPN, CDR2 SVGIG (reference sequence). The CDR3 sequence: CAWSVKGQEYRRSNTEAFF. The CDR3 nucleotides are TGTGCCTGGAGTGTAAAGGGTCAGGAATATCGTCGCTCGAACACTGAAGCTTTCTTT.

This chain uses TRBV5-1 with TRBJ2-5, with D unclear. CDR1 is SGHRS and CDR2 is YFSETQ in the germline V gene. V lost 7 bases and J lost 1, with 8 bases in between. This CDR3 region has 12 residues. The CDR3 nucleotides are TGCGCCAGCTACGGCGGCCAAGAGACCCAGTACTTC. Protein sequence: CASYGGQETQYF.

This chain links TRBV7-8 with TRBJ2-1; D unresolved. This CDR3 has 13 residues. CDR1 and CDR2 (germline): SGHVS, FQNEAQ. Trimming pared 5 bases from V and 5 bases from J, leaving 10 bases between. Here the CDR3 reads CASSVYEDNEQFF. DNA for the CDR3: TGTGCCAGCAGCGTATACGAGGACAATGAGCAGTTCTTC.

The V gene is TRBV29-1, the J gene TRBJ2-7; D might be TRBD1 (8 bases). Germline assignment: CDR1 SQVTM and CDR2 ANQGSEA. The CDR3 sequence is 16 residues long. Between the trimmed V and J ends, which lost 4 bases and 2 bases, there was a span of 21 bases. The CDR3 nucleotides are TGCAGCGTTGGGGACTACCGGGACAGGTTTGCCTACGAGCAGTACTTC. It yields the protein CSVGDYRDRFAYEQYF.

The chain couples TRBV9 to TRBJ2-7; D perhaps matches TRBD2 (6 bases). The V and J ends lost 4 bases and 4 bases respectively, with 18 bases between them. This CDR3 contains 15 residues. The germline CDR1 and CDR2 sequences are SGDLS and YYNGEE. CDR3 amino acids: CASSPSPGSLYEQYF. CDR3 coding DNA: TGTGCCAGCAGCCCCTCCCCCGGGAGTCTATACGAGCAGTACTTC.

The V gene is TRBV6-5, the J gene TRBJ2-7; 7 bases are a match to TRBD1. Germline V gives CDR1 MNHEY, CDR2 SVGAGI. V lost 9 bases, J lost 1 base, and 3 bases stayed unmatched. The CDR3 totals 12 residues. The CDR3 region has the DNA TGTGCCAGTGGACAGGCTTCCTACGAGCAGTACTTC. It encodes CASGQASYEQYF.

A word on this clone: Other DNA sequences in this specimen translate into the identical CDR3. The chain employs TRBV9 and TRBJ2-7; TRBD2 aligns across 9 bases. Germline lookup yields CDR1 SGDLS and CDR2 YYNGEE. V was clipped by 0 bases and J by 4 bases; unmatched bases: 5. CDR3 size: 15 residues. The CDR3 is CASSVGAGGGYEQYF. The CDR3 DNA sequence: TGTGCCAGCAGCGTAGGAGCGGGAGGTGGGTACGAGCAGTACTTC.

The genes are TRBV13 and TRBJ1-2; D not resolved. Germline V gene sequence: CDR1 PRHDT, CDR2 FYEKMQ (reference sequence). V dropped 5 bases and J dropped 0 bases, with 13 bases sitting between them. CDR3 length equals 15 residues. The CDR3 DNA reads TGTGCCAGCAGCCAATATCTAAGCTCTAACTATGGCTACACCTTC. Translating it yields CASSQYLSSNYGYTF.

This clone was detected once. The V gene is TRBV28, the J gene TRBJ1-2; tentatively, D is TRBD1 (5 bases). Germline V lookup: CDR1 MDHEN, CDR2 SYDVKM. V lost 3 bases to trimming and J lost 1 base, with 9 bases between them. CDR3 size: 14 residues. CDR3 sequence (DNA): TGTGCCAGCAGTTTTAACAGGAATAACTATGGCTACACCTTC. Encoded protein: CASSFNRNNYGYTF.

The chain couples TRBV28 to TRBJ1-1; maybe TRBD1 (6 bases). V was pared by 7 bases and J by 2 bases, with 14 bases between. CDR1 and CDR2 from the germline V gene are MDHEN and SYDVKM. This CDR3 spans 14 amino acids. This CDR3 is CASTWGHTNTEAFF. Here the CDR3 DNA reads TGTGCCAGCACCTGGGGACACACAAACACTGAAGCTTTCTTT.

CDR3 bases: TGCAGCGTCGTCCGGGGTTTCGAGCAGTACTTC. It translates to CSVVRGFEQYF. The gene calls are TRBV29-1 and TRBJ2-7, with D perhaps TRBD2 (5 bases). Germline CDR1 and CDR2: SQVTM and ANQGSEA. Trimming removed 6 bases from V and 6 bases from J, with 12 bases in between. The CDR3 has 11 residues.

V is TRBV5-4 and J is TRBJ2-3; 14 bases are a match to TRBD2. Germline V gene data show CDR1 as SGHNT and CDR2 as YYREEE (reference sequence). The CDR3 runs to 17 residues. Trimming cost V 1 base and J 6 bases; bases outside gene matches: 7. DNA of the CDR3: TGTGCCAGCAGCTTGTACAGGGGACTAGCGGGGGAGGATACGCAGTATTTT. Protein sequence: CASSLYRGLAGEDTQYF. Together with reference TRBV5-4 and TRBJ2-3, the CDR3 gives the full variable domain: ETGVTQSPTHLIKTRGQQVTLRCSSQSGHNTVSWYQQALGQGPQFIFQYYREEENGRGNFPPRFSGLQFPNYSSELNVNALELDDSALYLCASSLYRGLAGEDTQYFGPGTRLTVL.

V gene TRBV27 combines with J gene TRBJ2-5; 9 nucleotides agree with TRBD2. Germline assignment: CDR1 MNHEY and CDR2 SMNVEV (reference sequence). Trimming cost V 5 bases and J 5 bases; bases outside gene matches: 6. This CDR3 spans 14 amino acids. CDR3 sequence: CASSILAGEETQYF. The CDR3 nucleotides are TGTGCCAGCAGTATACTAGCGGGTGAGGAGACCCAGTACTTC.

This clone was observed a single time. The chain links TRBV5-6 to TRBJ2-5; TRBD1 aligns across 7 bases. Germline V gene lookup returns CDR1 SGHDT and CDR2 YYEEEE. V trimming: 4 bases; J trimming: 3 bases; junction bases outside the gene matches: 6. The CDR3 loop spans 14 amino acids. The CDR3 here is CASSDRDRKETQYF. In nucleotides, the CDR3 is TGTGCCAGCAGCGATCGGGACAGAAAAGAGACCCAGTACTTC. The full variable domain, rest sourced from reference TRBV5-6 and TRBJ2-5, is DAGVTQSPTHLIKTRGQQVTLRCSPKSGHDTVSWYQQALGQGPQFIFQYYEEEERQRGNFPDRFSGHQFPNYSSELNVNALLLGDSALYLCASSDRDRKETQYFGPGTRLLVL.

The chain has TRBV27 and TRBJ2-2; D gene uncertain. V was clipped by 3 bases and J by 2 bases, with 13 bases between them. From germline, CDR1 is MNHEY and CDR2 SMNVEV (reference sequence). The CDR3 length is 16 residues. The CDR3 spells CASSFLSGSNTGELFF. The CDR3 nucleotides read TGTGCCAGCAGTTTTTTGTCCGGGTCCAACACCGGGGAGCTGTTTTTT.

This chain uses TRBV5-4 with TRBJ2-7, with 7 positions matching TRBD2. This CDR3 contains 14 residues. In germline, CDR1 is SGHNT, CDR2 YYREEE (reference sequence). V gave up 2 bases and J gave up 3 bases; unmatched junction bases: 5. The CDR3 bases are TGTGCCAGCAGCTTTTATCAGCGGGACTACGAGCAGTACTTC. It translates to CASSFYQRDYEQYF. Full variable domain (remainder filled in from reference TRBV5-4 and TRBJ2-7): ETGVTQSPTHLIKTRGQQVTLRCSSQSGHNTVSWYQQALGQGPQFIFQYYREEENGRGNFPPRFSGLQFPNYSSELNVNALELDDSALYLCASSFYQRDYEQYFGPGTRLTVT.

This rearrangement joins TRBV28 to TRBJ2-3; D remains ambiguous. CDR1 and CDR2 from the germline V gene are MDHEN and SYDVKM. Trimming removed 3 bases from V and 2 bases from J, with 6 bases in between. The CDR3 totals 13 residues. CDR3 protein: CASSFVPTDTQYF. The CDR3 DNA reads as TGTGCCAGCAGTTTCGTTCCCACAGATACGCAGTATTTT.

The chain is built from TRBV29-1 and TRBJ1-2; D perhaps matches TRBD1 (6 bases). Germline lookup yields CDR1 SQVTM and CDR2 ANQGSEA. The CDR3 sequence is 18 residues long. V was clipped by 4 bases and J by 2 bases, with 26 bases between them. CDR3 bases: TGCAGCGTTGTGGGTCTGGGGGCCGGCGGAACGTCGAACTATGGCTACACCTTC. Translated, it gives CSVVGLGAGGTSNYGYTF.